A single T cell receptor (beta chain) is shown here with its context. The entry originates in a study of PD-1 and CTLA-4 blockade in melanoma. Germline V gene sequence: CDR1 SGHRS, CDR2 YFSETQ. V was trimmed by 0 bases and J by 2 bases, leaving 9 bases between them. This CDR3 is 15 amino acids long. Repertoires were generated with immunoSEQ multiplex PCR, while TCRdb's copy carries only in-frame clones and drops some. The profile shows around 32,000 clones, roughly 89% of them singletons. This chain joins TRBV5-1 and TRBJ1-3; D is possibly TRBD1 (5 bases). Specimen: CD8+ T cells from peripheral blood, collected before anti-PD-1 treatment. This TCR came from a human donor with melanoma. CDR3: CASSLDGTPGNTIYF. CDR3 nucleotides: TGCGCCAGCAGCTTGGACGGGACTCCTGGAAACACCATATATTTT.